This T cell receptor beta chain derives from a study of T cells in Graves' hyperthyroidism and ophthalmopathy. Study observations and caveats: The model forecast ophthalmopathy, anticipating it by a median around 6.9 months before onset. A model using 13 V-J features told ophthalmopathy apart from stable hyperthyroidism.

Hyperthyroidism in the patients, aged 18 to 65, was newly diagnosed and under 2 months in duration. In making diagnoses, clinical symptoms, serum thyroxine and TRAb, thyroid ultrasound and orbital computed tomography were all used. This clonotype was counted between two and nine times. Its specificity is not known. The junction departs from germline at one end; a sequencing error may be responsible. From germline, CDR1 is SSHAT and CDR2 FNYEAQ (reference sequence). This CDR3 is built from 13 residues. The TCR beta CDR3 regions underwent amplification using RNA transcripts as the source. With the HTBI primer set, the TCR CDR3 went through a first round of RT-PCR. TCRdb reprocessed the multiplex PCR reads via MiXCR and lists one record per CDR3 protein. The sample consists of approximately 560,000 distinct CDR3 sequences, 15% to 18% of them appearing once.

The rearrangement joins TRBV7-7 to TRBJ2-3, with D unresolved. This TCR was recovered from a woman aged 25-40 years with Graves' hyperthyroidism. Material for sequencing was blood. The CDR3 DNA reads TGTGCTAGCAGCCACTCGCAGAGAGATACGCAGTATTTT. Its protein is CASSHSQRDTQYF.